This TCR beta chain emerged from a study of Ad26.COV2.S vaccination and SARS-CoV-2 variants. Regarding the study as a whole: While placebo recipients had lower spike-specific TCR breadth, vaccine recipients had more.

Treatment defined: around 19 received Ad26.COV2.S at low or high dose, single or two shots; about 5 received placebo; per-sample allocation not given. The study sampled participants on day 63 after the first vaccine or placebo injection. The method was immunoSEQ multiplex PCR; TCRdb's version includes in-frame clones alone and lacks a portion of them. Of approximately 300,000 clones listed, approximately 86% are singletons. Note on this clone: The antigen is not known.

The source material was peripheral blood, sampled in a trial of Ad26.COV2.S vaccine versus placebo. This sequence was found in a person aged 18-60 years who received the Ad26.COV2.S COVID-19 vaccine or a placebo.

CDR3 coding DNA: TGTGCCAGCAGCTCTAGCGGGGGTACCAAAAACATTCAGTACTTC. It translates to CASSSSGGTKNIQYF. J is TRBJ2-4 and V is TRBV6-5, with TRBD2 matching over 10 bases. The CDR3 consists of 15 residues. V lost 6 bases, J lost 2 bases, and 4 bases stayed unmatched. Germline V gene sequence: CDR1 MNHEY, CDR2 SVGAGI.